One T cell receptor beta chain is described in this entry. This clonotype was counted ten times or more. Its antigen remains undetermined. Nothing much larger sits one base from this clone, and base qualities are not available. The data were taken from a study of tumor and adjacent non-tumor tissue in lung cancer (dated by TCRdb to 2017 to 2018). Notes on the research overall: The cohort included 12 adenocarcinoma, a couple of squamous cell carcinoma and 1 small cell lung cancer patients. The 15 enrolled patients, of whom around ten were men and 5 were women, were aged about 30 to 80 years and were diagnosed with TNM stage I to III disease. Using bulk TCRbeta repertoires from roughly 14 lung cancer patients, the study set lung tumor tissue side by side with matched distant non-tumor lung tissue. In total, sequencing yielded 100 million to 150 million productive TCRbeta reads, which works out to an average of approximately 4 million reads per sample. TCRbeta CDR3 sequencing was performed on about 30 paired specimens, with one tumor sample and one normal lung sample collected per patient.

Library generation was performed with multiplex PCR. Sequencing relied on an Illumina HiSeq 2500. Following protocols modified from ARM-PCR, the researchers constructed TCRbeta libraries through three rounds of nested PCR with primers (Table S4). Before sequencing, PCR products of 200-500 bp were cut from the gel and purified using the QIAquick gel extraction kit. Regarding the original processing steps: Reads were cleaned using Trimmomatic, were merged into complete CDR3 sequences using FLASH, and were assigned to V(D)J germline segments using MiTCR. Clonal diversity was calculated as the inverse Simpson's index using VDJtools. In-frame sequences lacking a premature stop codon were counted as productive reads. TCRdb trimmed the raw reads at Q25, called clones with MiXCR and kept productive beta chains. Each CDR3 protein appears once, grouped with its most common genes and DNA. TCRdb, rather than the study authors, made the V and J calls. This sample holds fewer than 55,000 distinct CDR3 sequences; 60% to 70% were observed only once. Over 15% of the sample rests with the top ten.

Bulk unsorted tissue served as the source for RNA extraction, and RNA quality was assessed using a NanoDrop ND-1000 and an Agilent 2100. The normal lung samples consisted of distant non-tumor tissue collected more than 3 cm from the tumor edge. Donors were newly diagnosed lung cancer patients admitted for thoracic surgery in China between August and November 2014, without prior chemotherapy. Anyone who had undergone radiotherapy or chemotherapy before, or who had another cancer at the same time, was left out of the study. Pieces of surgical tissue measuring roughly 1-2.2 cm3 were kept in RNAlater solution and held at -80 degrees C until needed. The research as a whole found: Significantly higher TCR diversity was found in younger patients, and higher tumor TCR diversity was associated with shorter overall and disease-free survival. Only roughly 14 patients were in the cohort, and the authors stated that larger samples and more detailed clinical data are needed. Tumor tissue showed significantly greater TCR diversity (inverse Simpson) than normal lung tissue (approximately 430 vs 150, P = 0.0075, Mann-Whitney U test). Neither the sequencing platform nor unique molecular identifiers are mentioned in the methods. The top 100 clones accounted for a significantly larger cumulative portion of the repertoire in normal lung than in tumor tissue. Peripheral blood was not sequenced, so blood TCRbeta repertoires in these lung cancer patients were not examined.

V has 8 bases trimmed and J has 6 bases trimmed; junction bases matching no gene number 10. CDR1 and CDR2 were assigned from the germline V gene as MGHDK and SYGVNS. CDR3 length: 14 amino acids, cysteine to phenylalanine. Only the CDR3 DNA is retained, 42 bases long and in frame from the first base. The sequencing input was distant non-tumor lung tissue. In this chain, TRBV25-1 is recombined with TRBJ2-1; 7 bases in the middle match TRBD2. The source is a woman aged 40-49 years with non-small cell lung cancer. The DNA reads TGTGCCAGCGGAGTGGGGGGGTTGGGCAATGAGCAGTTCTTC. It translates as CASGVGGLGNEQFF.